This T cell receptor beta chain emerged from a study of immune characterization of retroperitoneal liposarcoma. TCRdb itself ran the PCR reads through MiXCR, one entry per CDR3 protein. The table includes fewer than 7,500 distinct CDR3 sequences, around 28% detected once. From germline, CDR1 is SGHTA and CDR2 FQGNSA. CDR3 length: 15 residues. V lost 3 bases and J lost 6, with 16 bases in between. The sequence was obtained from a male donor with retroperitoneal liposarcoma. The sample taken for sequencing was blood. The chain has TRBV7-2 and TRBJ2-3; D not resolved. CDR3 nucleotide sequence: TGTGCCAGCAGCTTCAACCGGGTCCTGCGGGATACGCAGTATTTT. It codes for CASSFNRVLRDTQYF.